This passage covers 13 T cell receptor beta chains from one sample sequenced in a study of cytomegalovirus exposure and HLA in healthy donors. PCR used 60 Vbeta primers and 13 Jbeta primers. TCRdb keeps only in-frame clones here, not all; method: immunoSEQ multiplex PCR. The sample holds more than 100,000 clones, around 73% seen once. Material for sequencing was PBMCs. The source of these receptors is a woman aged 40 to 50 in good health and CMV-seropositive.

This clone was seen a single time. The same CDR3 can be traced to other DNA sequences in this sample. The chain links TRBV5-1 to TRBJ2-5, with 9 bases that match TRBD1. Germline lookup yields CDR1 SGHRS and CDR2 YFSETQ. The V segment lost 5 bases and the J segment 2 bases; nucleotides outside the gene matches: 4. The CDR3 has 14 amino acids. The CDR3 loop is CASSVGQGQETQYF. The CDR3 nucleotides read TGCGCCAGCAGTGTTGGACAGGGGCAAGAGACCCAGTACTTC.

DNA of the CDR3: TGTGCCGCAGGAGGGACAGTTAATTCACCCCTCCACTTT. Translated, it gives CAAGGTVNSPLHF. V usage is TRBV6-4 and J usage is TRBJ1-6, with 7 bases fitting TRBD1. CDR3 length equals 13 residues. From germline, CDR1 is MRHNA and CDR2 SNTAGT. Unmatched junction bases numbered 7, after V lost 11 bases and J lost 6 bases.

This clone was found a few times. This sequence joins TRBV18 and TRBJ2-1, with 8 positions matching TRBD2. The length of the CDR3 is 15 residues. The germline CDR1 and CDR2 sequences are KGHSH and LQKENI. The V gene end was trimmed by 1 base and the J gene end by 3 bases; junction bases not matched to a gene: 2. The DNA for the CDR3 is TGTGCCAGCTCACCACTAGCGGGACACTACAATGAGCAGTTCTTC. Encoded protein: CASSPLAGHYNEQFF.

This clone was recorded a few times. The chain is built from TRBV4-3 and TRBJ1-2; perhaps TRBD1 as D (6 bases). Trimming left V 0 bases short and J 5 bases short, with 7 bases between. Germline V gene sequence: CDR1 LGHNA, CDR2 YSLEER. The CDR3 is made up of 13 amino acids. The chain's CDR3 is CASSQDTGYGYTF. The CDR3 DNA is TGCGCCAGCAGCCAAGATACAGGGTATGGCTACACCTTC.

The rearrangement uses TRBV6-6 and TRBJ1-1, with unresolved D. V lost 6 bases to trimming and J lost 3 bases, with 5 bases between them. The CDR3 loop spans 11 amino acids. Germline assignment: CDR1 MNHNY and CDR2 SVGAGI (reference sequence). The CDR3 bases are TGTGCCAGCAGGGGCTACACTGAAGCTTTCTTT. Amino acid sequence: CASRGYTEAFF.

This CDR3 reads CASSQDWTGLAYGYTF. Written as DNA, the CDR3 is TGCGCCAGCAGCCAAGATTGGACAGGGCTGGCCTATGGCTACACCTTC. The chain links TRBV4-3 to TRBJ1-2, with 8 bases that match TRBD1. Looked up from germline, CDR1 is LGHNA and CDR2 is YSLEER. The CDR3 spans 16 residues. The ends lost 0 bases at V and 4 bases at J; junction bases unmatched: 7.

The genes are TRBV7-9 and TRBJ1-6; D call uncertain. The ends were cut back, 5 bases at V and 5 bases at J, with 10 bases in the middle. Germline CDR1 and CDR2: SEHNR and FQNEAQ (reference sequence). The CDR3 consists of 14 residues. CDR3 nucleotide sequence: TGTGCCAGCAGCCTCCGGAGCGATAATTCACCCCTCCACTTT. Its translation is CASSLRSDNSPLHF.

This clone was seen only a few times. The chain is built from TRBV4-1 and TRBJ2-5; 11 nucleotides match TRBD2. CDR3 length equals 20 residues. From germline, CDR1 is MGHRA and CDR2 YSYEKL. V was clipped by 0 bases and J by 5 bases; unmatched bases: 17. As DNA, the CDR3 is TGCGCCAGCAGCCAAGAGCCCTTTGTACTAGCGGGGGCTGGAGGGGAGACCCAGTACTTC. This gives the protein CASSQEPFVLAGAGGETQYF.

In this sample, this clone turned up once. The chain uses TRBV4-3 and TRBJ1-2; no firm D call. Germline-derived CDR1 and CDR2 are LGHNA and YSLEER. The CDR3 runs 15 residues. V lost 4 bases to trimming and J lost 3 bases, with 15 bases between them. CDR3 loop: CASSPEVAMDYGYTF. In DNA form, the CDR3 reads TGCGCCAGCAGCCCTGAGGTGGCTATGGACTATGGCTACACCTTC.

The CDR3 loop is CASSYIAGVSSYEQYF. Here the CDR3 DNA reads TGTGCCAGCAGCTACATAGCGGGGGTGAGCTCCTACGAGCAGTACTTC. The chain joins TRBV5-5 to TRBJ2-7, with TRBD2 matching 9 bases. This CDR3 region has 16 residues. CDR1 SGHKS and CDR2 YYEKEE come from the germline V gene (reference sequence). With V trimmed by 3 bases and J by 0 bases, 7 bases remained unmatched.

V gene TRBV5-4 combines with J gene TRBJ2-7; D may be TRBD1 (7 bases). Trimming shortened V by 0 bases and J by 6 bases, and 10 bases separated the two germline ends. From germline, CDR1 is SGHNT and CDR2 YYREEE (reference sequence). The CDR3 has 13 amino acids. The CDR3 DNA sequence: TGTGCCAGCAGCTTGGCCCAGGGGGGCGAGCAGTACTTC. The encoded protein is CASSLAQGGEQYF. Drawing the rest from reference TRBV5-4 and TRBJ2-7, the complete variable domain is ETGVTQSPTHLIKTRGQQVTLRCSSQSGHNTVSWYQQALGQGPQFIFQYYREEENGRGNFPPRFSGLQFPNYSSELNVNALELDDSALYLCASSLAQGGEQYFGPGTRLTVT.

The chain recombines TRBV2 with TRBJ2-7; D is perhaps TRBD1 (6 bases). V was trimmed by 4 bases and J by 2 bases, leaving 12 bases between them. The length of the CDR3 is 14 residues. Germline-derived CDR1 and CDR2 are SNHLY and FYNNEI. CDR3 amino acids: CASSVVTGPYEQYF. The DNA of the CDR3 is TGTGCCAGCAGTGTGGTAACAGGGCCCTACGAGCAGTACTTC.

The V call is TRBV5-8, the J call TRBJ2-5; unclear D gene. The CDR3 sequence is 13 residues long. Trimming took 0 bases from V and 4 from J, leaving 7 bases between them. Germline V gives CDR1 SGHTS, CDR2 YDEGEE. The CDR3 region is CASSLAFRETQYF. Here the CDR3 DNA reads TGTGCCAGCAGCTTGGCCTTTCGAGAGACCCAGTACTTC.